The rows below give T cell receptor beta chains drawn from one sample of a study of shared clonotypes between healthy human individuals. Produced via immunoSEQ multiplex PCR; TCRdb's table is partial and in-frame only. The repertoire holds about 2.3 million clones, over 85% seen once, with 0.35% to 0.5% in the top ten. Sequenced material: naive CD4+ T cells from PBMCs. The receptor source for this set is a man aged 18 to 29 in good health. Some clones in this sample may be carry-over from other donors' samples. Each CDR3 is given without its conserved first and last residue.

TRBV5-1 ASSLTQGRLGEQY
TRBV7-9 ASSSPPGRPNFGNTIY
TRBV5-1 ASSAGYFEQY
TRBV15 ATSSRRGSSTDTQY
TRBV27 ASSLSSGGRNYGYT
TRBV11-2 ASSWTSGQETQY
TRBV27 ASSLFSVGQGSYEQY
TRBV5-1 ASSLAVTGDNPYQETQY
TRBV6-1 ASRRGGGLSEGQY
TRBV27 ASGDPPGYTGELF
TRBV28 ASRYRGSGHEQY
TRBV2 ASSPALNQPQH
TRBV5-1 ASSFPGQGYYEQY
TRBV19 ASSIFPVSYEQY
TRBV9 ASSPRGSLSSYNEQF
TRBV2 AKGTSGSDRQETQY
TRBV6-5 ASSHRRGGSEKLF
TRBV5-6 ASSFSPKGSNEQF
TRBV9 ASSPNPGQSYEQY
TRBV7-9 ASSWGGSQETQY
TRBV5-1 ASSLAWLAGYNEQF
TRBV7-9 ASSKRDAQWGF
TRBV18 ASSLGQGDTQY